One sample yielded the 31 T cell receptor beta chains listed below, sequenced in a study of shared clonotypes between healthy human individuals. Measured with immunoSEQ multiplex PCR; TCRdb has only the in-frame clones, and not every one. Of more than 550,000 clones in the sample, roughly 72% were seen once. Sequencing was done on a sample of memory CD4+ T cells sorted from blood. The subset: CD45RA-negative fraction. The source is a woman in her thirties in good health.

The genes are TRBV7-8 and TRBJ1-1; D is uncertain. The CDR3 is 13 residues long. Trimming shortened V by 3 bases and J by 1 base, and 6 bases separated the two germline ends. The germline V gene has CDR1 SGHVS and CDR2 FQNEAQ. The CDR3 DNA follows: TGTGCCAGCAGCTTTGGACCGAACACTGAAGCTTTCTTT. Amino acid sequence: CASSFGPNTEAFF.

The CDR3 DNA reads as TGCGCCAGCAGCTTGTTCCGCGGCGTTAGTGAGCAGTTCTTC. This sequence encodes CASSLFRGVSEQFF. This chain connects TRBV5-1 to TRBJ2-1; D is unresolved. This CDR3 contains 14 residues. CDR1 is SGHRS, CDR2 YFSETQ, per germline. The V and J ends lost 1 base and 9 bases respectively, with 14 bases between them.

This chain uses TRBV5-1 with TRBJ2-1; D unclear. This CDR3 has 15 residues. V shed 7 bases and J shed 6 bases, with 20 bases lying between them. Germline V gene sequence: CDR1 SGHRS, CDR2 YFSETQ. The DNA for the CDR3 is TGCGCCAGCGGGCCTCGGGTCGGGTCAGGCAATGAGCAGTTCTTC. It codes for CASGPRVGSGNEQFF.

This chain connects TRBV15 to TRBJ1-1; unclear D gene. Between the trimmed V and J ends, which lost 2 bases and 0 bases, there was a span of 4 bases. Germline V gene data show CDR1 as LNHNV and CDR2 as YYDKDF (reference sequence). The CDR3 sequence is 13 residues long. The CDR3 sequence is CATSRRLNTEAFF. The CDR3 region has the DNA TGTGCCACCAGCAGAAGGTTGAACACTGAAGCTTTCTTT.

This clone was detected only a few times. Other DNA sequences in the sample encode the same CDR3. The chain is built from TRBV7-2 and TRBJ1-1; D call uncertain. CDR1 SGHTA and CDR2 FQGNSA come from the germline V gene. Between the trimmed V and J ends, which lost 8 bases and 3 bases, there was a span of 13 bases. This CDR3 has 13 amino acids. The chain's CDR3 is CASAPQRDTEAFF. The CDR3 DNA reads as TGTGCCAGCGCCCCACAGAGGGACACTGAAGCTTTCTTT.

Of note for this clone: Other DNA sequences in the sample encode the same CDR3. This chain connects TRBV5-4 to TRBJ2-5, with 7 bases identical to TRBD2. The germline CDR1 and CDR2 sequences are SGHNT and YYREEE (reference sequence). The CDR3 totals 14 residues. The V gene end was trimmed by 0 bases and the J gene end by 4 bases; junction bases not matched to a gene: 3. This CDR3 is CASSLAGGRETQYF. The CDR3 bases are TGTGCCAGCAGCTTGGCGGGAGGAAGAGAGACCCAGTACTTC.

This clone has just a few counts. V and J are TRBV14 and TRBJ2-1; no reliable D call. This CDR3 comprises 14 residues. CDR1 and CDR2 from the germline V gene are SGHDN and FVKESK. Trimming pared 4 bases from V and 8 bases from J, leaving 15 bases between. CDR3 region: CASSPQFSGDEQFF. The CDR3 DNA is TGTGCCAGCAGCCCCCAGTTTAGTGGCGATGAGCAGTTCTTC.

The chain has TRBV11-2 and TRBJ2-1; 8 nucleotides align to TRBD2. The germline V gene has CDR1 SGHAT and CDR2 FQNNGV. The CDR3 covers 18 residues. Germline trimming cut 1 base from V and 2 bases from J; bases unmatched to any gene: 10. Here the CDR3 DNA reads TGTGCCAGCAGCTTAGTCGCGGTGAGCGGGAGTGCCTACAATGAGCAGTTCTTC. This codes for CASSLVAVSGSAYNEQFF. Drawing the rest from reference TRBV11-2 and TRBJ2-1, the complete variable domain is EAGVAQSPRYKIIEKRQSVAFWCNPISGHATLYWYQQILGQGPKLLIQFQNNGVVDDSQLPKDRFSAERLKGVDSTLKIQPAKLEDSAVYLCASSLVAVSGSAYNEQFFGPGTRLTVL.

A remark on this clone: The same CDR3 arises from other DNA sequences in this sample as well. The chain links TRBV5-1 to TRBJ1-4, with TRBD1 matching 10 bases. CDR1 and CDR2 from the germline V gene are SGHRS and YFSETQ. The CDR3 runs 13 residues. Trimming cost V 4 bases and J 7 bases; bases outside gene matches: 1. Here the CDR3 reads CASSRDRGEKLFF. In nucleotides, the CDR3 is TGCGCCAGCAGCCGGGACAGGGGTGAAAAACTGTTTTTT.

The V gene is TRBV6-5, the J gene TRBJ1-5; D is uncertain. V was trimmed by 5 bases and J by 10 bases, leaving 15 bases between them. The CDR3 spans 13 residues. Germline V lookup: CDR1 MNHEY, CDR2 SVGAGI. The CDR3 here is CASSPGASLPQHF. The CDR3 nucleotides are TGTGCCAGCAGTCCGGGAGCCAGCCTTCCCCAGCATTTT.

The chain employs TRBV6-5 and TRBJ2-5; 9 nucleotides line up with TRBD1. Germline V gene data show CDR1 as MNHEY and CDR2 as SVGAGI. Trimming took 6 bases from V and 2 from J; bases not matched to a gene: 4. The CDR3 covers 14 residues. CDR3 sequence reads: CASRRQGGQETQYF. Written as DNA, the CDR3 is TGTGCCAGCAGAAGACAGGGGGGTCAAGAGACCCAGTACTTC.

V is TRBV7-8 and J is TRBJ1-5; 9 bases line up with TRBD1. Trimming at V came to 0 bases and at J to 8 bases, leaving 8 bases not matched to a gene. In germline, CDR1 is SGHVS, CDR2 FQNEAQ. The CDR3 is 16 amino acids. In DNA form, the CDR3 reads TGTGCCAGCAGCTTAGCGTCCGGGACAGGGCTAGAGCCCCAGCATTTT. This codes for CASSLASGTGLEPQHF.

V usage is TRBV28 and J usage is TRBJ2-6; TRBD1 might be the D (6 bases). The germline CDR1 and CDR2 sequences are MDHEN and SYDVKM. The CDR3 has 14 residues. Trimming stripped 1 base from V and 10 bases from J, with 11 bases between. CDR3 DNA sequence: TGTGCCAGCAGTTTATCTGGACAGAAAAACGTCCTGACTTTC. It is translated as CASSLSGQKNVLTF.

This clone occurred many times. This chain joins TRBV5-1 and TRBJ1-3; tentative D call: TRBD1 (5 bases). Trimming shortened V by 0 bases and J by 9 bases, and 10 bases separated the two germline ends. The CDR3 totals 13 residues. Germline V gives CDR1 SGHRS, CDR2 YFSETQ. Here the CDR3 DNA reads TGCGCCAGCAGCTTGGTAGGGGCGGGCACCATATATTTT. It translates to CASSLVGAGTIYF.

The chain carries TRBV18 and TRBJ2-3; the D is unclear. Trimming cost V 3 bases and J 0 bases, with 4 bases left between them. The CDR3 runs to 13 residues. Germline CDR1 KGHSH, CDR2 LQKENI. The CDR3 DNA sequence: TGTGCCAGCTCACCGTCCAGCACAGATACGCAGTATTTT. This sequence encodes CASSPSSTDTQYF.

The chain joins TRBV6-5 to TRBJ1-5, with 7 bases that match TRBD1. Germline CDR1 is MNHEY and CDR2 is SVGAGI. The length of the CDR3 is 14 residues. J was trimmed by 7 bases and V by 7 bases; bases with no gene match: 10. This CDR3 is CASTPHRGVQPQHF. The DNA for the CDR3 is TGTGCCAGCACCCCCCACAGGGGCGTGCAGCCCCAGCATTTT.

The CDR3 DNA reads as TGTGCCAGCAGCTTAACGGAGGGCTATGGCTACACCTTC. Its translation is CASSLTEGYGYTF. V is TRBV7-3 and J is TRBJ1-2; D is unresolved. V was trimmed by 0 bases and J by 4 bases, leaving 6 bases between them. The CDR3 consists of 13 residues. Germline lookup yields CDR1 SGHTA and CDR2 FQGTGA.

The rearrangement joins TRBV5-4 to TRBJ2-7; D may be TRBD2 (7 bases). The V end was cut by 7 bases, the J end by 4 bases, with 21 bases between. Germline V lookup: CDR1 SGHNT, CDR2 YYREEE (reference sequence). This CDR3 is 15 amino acids long. Here the CDR3 reads CASAPGRGAGYEQYF. The CDR3 coding sequence is TGTGCCAGCGCCCCAGGTCGGGGGGCAGGGTACGAGCAGTACTTC. Together with reference TRBV5-4 and TRBJ2-7, the CDR3 gives the full variable domain: ETGVTQSPTHLIKTRGQQVTLRCSSQSGHNTVSWYQQALGQGPQFIFQYYREEENGRGNFPPRFSGLQFPNYSSELNVNALELDDSALYLCASAPGRGAGYEQYFGPGTRLTVT.

This clone was found many times. This chain uses TRBV2 with TRBJ2-3, with 7 bases that match TRBD1. The germline V gene has CDR1 SNHLY and CDR2 FYNNEI. The CDR3 spans 14 residues. V lost 4 bases, J lost 2 bases, and 3 bases stayed unmatched. CDR3 in DNA: TGTGCCAGCAGTGGGGGACAGCCCACAGATACGCAGTATTTT. It codes for CASSGGQPTDTQYF.

This sequence joins TRBV11-2 and TRBJ2-1, with 7 positions matching TRBD2. Per the germline V gene, CDR1 is SGHAT and CDR2 is FQNNGV. The CDR3 contains 15 residues. V shed 1 base and J 3 bases; nucleotides not matched to a gene: 3. CDR3 residues: CASSLVGGVYNEQFF. The CDR3, as DNA: TGTGCCAGCAGCTTAGTGGGAGGGGTCTACAATGAGCAGTTCTTC.

A note on this clone: Other DNA sequences in this specimen translate into the identical CDR3. The chain joins TRBV10-3 to TRBJ2-5; D gene unclear. Germline V gene sequence: CDR1 ENHRY, CDR2 SYGVKD. This CDR3 is 12 amino acids long. Trimming removed 2 bases at V and 2 bases at J, with 3 bases between. CDR3 amino acids: CAISETQETQYF. In DNA form, the CDR3 reads TGTGCCATCAGTGAGACACAAGAGACCCAGTACTTC.

The chain links TRBV6-1 to TRBJ1-5; D is ambiguous. This CDR3 spans 15 amino acids. The V and J ends lost 3 bases and 0 bases respectively, with 9 bases between them. The germline V gene encodes CDR1 MNHNS and CDR2 SASEGT. CDR3 nucleotides: TGTGCCAGCAGTGACGGAAGTATTAGCAATCAGCCCCAGCATTTT. The encoded protein is CASSDGSISNQPQHF.

This clone was observed a handful of times. The chain carries TRBV7-9 and TRBJ2-5; maybe TRBD2 (7 bases). Trimming took off 5 bases at V and 4 bases at J, with 14 bases between the two ends. Germline V gives CDR1 SEHNR, CDR2 FQNEAQ (reference sequence). This CDR3 contains 14 residues. The CDR3 sequence: CASSPEGGGETQYF. The CDR3 bases are TGTGCCAGCAGCCCGGAGGGGGGGGGAGAGACCCAGTACTTC.

The gene calls are TRBV5-6 and TRBJ2-3; the match to TRBD2 covers 12 bases. Germline V CDR1 and CDR2: SGHDT, YYEEEE. V shed 0 bases and J 6 bases; nucleotides not matched to a gene: 8. The CDR3 totals 17 residues. CDR3 coding DNA: TGTGCCAGCAGCTTGGCCTCACTAGCGGGAGGAGGGGATACGCAGTATTTT. It yields the protein CASSLASLAGGGDTQYF.

The CDR3 nucleotides are TGTGCCAGCGGCGCGCCGAACCAAGAGACCCAGTACTTC. Its protein is CASGAPNQETQYF. The chain links TRBV5-6 to TRBJ2-5; D gene uncertain. The germline gives CDR1 SGHDT, CDR2 YYEEEE. CDR3 length: 13 residues. V was clipped by 7 bases and J by 0 bases, with 10 bases between them.

This clone was detected a few times. V and J are TRBV19 and TRBJ1-3, with a weak D call TRBD1 (5 bases). With 8 bases removed from V and 2 bases from J, the gap between germline ends came to 16 bases. This CDR3 has 15 amino acids. Germline CDR1 is LNHDA and CDR2 is SQIVND (reference sequence). For the CDR3, the DNA is TGTGCCAGTCATTGGGGCGCGGGGGCTGGAAACACCATATATTTT. It codes for CASHWGAGAGNTIYF. The complete variable domain, with remaining parts taken from reference TRBV19 and TRBJ1-3, reads DGGITQSPKYLFRKEGQNVTLSCEQNLNHDAMYWYRQDPGQGLRLIYYSQIVNDFQKGDIAEGYSVSREKKESFPLTVTSAQKNPTAFYLCASHWGAGAGNTIYFGEGSWLTVV.

This chain joins TRBV5-1 and TRBJ2-5, with D possibly TRBD2 on 6 matching bases. The V end was cut by 3 bases, the J end by 7 bases, with 19 bases between. The germline gives CDR1 SGHRS, CDR2 YFSETQ. This CDR3 has 15 amino acids. The CDR3: CASSWASAPTVTQYF. The CDR3, as DNA: TGCGCCAGCAGCTGGGCTAGCGCCCCGACCGTGACCCAGTACTTC.

The rearrangement links TRBV11-2 to TRBJ2-3; D could derive from TRBD1 or TRBD2 (5 bases each). The CDR3 is 15 residues long. The germline V gene has CDR1 SGHAT and CDR2 FQNNGV. The V and J ends lost 1 base and 3 bases respectively, with 11 bases between them. CDR3 amino acids: CASSLALGRTDTQYF. The DNA of the CDR3 is TGTGCCAGCAGCTTAGCCTTGGGACGGACAGATACGCAGTATTTT.

This chain's CDR3 is CASKGLAGGNYEQYF. In DNA form, the CDR3 reads TGTGCCAGTAAGGGACTAGCGGGAGGGAACTACGAGCAGTACTTC. V is TRBV19 and J is TRBJ2-7; TRBD2 aligns across 16 bases. CDR3 length equals 15 residues. V lost 7 bases, J lost 3 bases, and 3 bases stayed unmatched. Germline values: CDR1 LNHDA, CDR2 SQIVND (reference sequence). Based on the CDR3 plus reference TRBV19 and TRBJ2-7, the full variable domain is DGGITQSPKYLFRKEGQNVTLSCEQNLNHDAMYWYRQDPGQGLRLIYYSQIVNDFQKGDIAEGYSVSREKKESFPLTVTSAQKNPTAFYLCASKGLAGGNYEQYFGPGTRLTVT.

This clone was seen more than once but under ten times. The V call is TRBV7-2, the J call TRBJ1-5; unclear D gene. Deletions cut 6 bases from V and 0 bases from J, with 3 bases between. Looked up from germline, CDR1 is SGHTA and CDR2 is FQGNSA. The CDR3 runs 12 residues. CDR3 residues: CASSNSNQPQHF. In nucleotides, the CDR3 is TGTGCCAGCAGTAATAGCAATCAGCCCCAGCATTTT.

This clone showed up just a few times. The chain couples TRBV11-2 to TRBJ2-1; 7 bases match TRBD2. This CDR3 is 12 amino acids long. Germline lookup yields CDR1 SGHAT and CDR2 FQNNGV. The trim removed 8 bases at V and 6 bases at J, leaving 4 bases unmatched. CDR3 nucleotide sequence: TGTGCCAGCGCTGGGACTACCAATGAGCAGTTCTTC. It translates to CASAGTTNEQFF. Full variable domain (missing parts from reference TRBV11-2 and TRBJ2-1): EAGVAQSPRYKIIEKRQSVAFWCNPISGHATLYWYQQILGQGPKLLIQFQNNGVVDDSQLPKDRFSAERLKGVDSTLKIQPAKLEDSAVYLCASAGTTNEQFFGPGTRLTVL.